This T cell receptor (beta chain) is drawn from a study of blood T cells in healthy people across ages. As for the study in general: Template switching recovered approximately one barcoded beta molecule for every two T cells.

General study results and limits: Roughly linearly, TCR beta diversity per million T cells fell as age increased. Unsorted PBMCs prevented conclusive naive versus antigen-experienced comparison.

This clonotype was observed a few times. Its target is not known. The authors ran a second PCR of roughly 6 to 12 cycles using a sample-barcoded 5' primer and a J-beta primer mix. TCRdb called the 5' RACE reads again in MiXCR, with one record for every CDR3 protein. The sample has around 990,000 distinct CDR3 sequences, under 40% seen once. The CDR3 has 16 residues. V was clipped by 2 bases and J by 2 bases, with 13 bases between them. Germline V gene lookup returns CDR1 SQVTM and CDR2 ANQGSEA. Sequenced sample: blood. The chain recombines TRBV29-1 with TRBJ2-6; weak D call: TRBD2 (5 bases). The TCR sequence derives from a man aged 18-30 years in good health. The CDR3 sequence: CSVESGNNPGANVLTF. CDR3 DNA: TGCAGCGTTGAATCCGGGAATAACCCTGGGGCCAACGTCCTGACTTTC.